This T cell receptor beta chain stems from a study of blood T cell repertoires in COVID-19. CDR3 size: 14 residues. V was cut by 8 bases and J by 4 bases, with 15 bases left in between. CDR1 is LGHDT, CDR2 YNNKEL, per germline (reference sequence). The assay was immunoSEQ multiplex PCR, and TCRdb's table has in-frame clones only and misses some. The repertoire consists of 120,000 or so clones, with 82% occurring once and the leading ten covering approximately 4.9%. The sequenced sample consisted of peripheral blood. The TCR was taken from a woman in her seventies with acute or convalescent COVID-19. The rearrangement links TRBV3-1 (or the pseudogene TRBV3-2) to TRBJ2-4; possibly TRBD2 for D (5 bases). CDR3 amino acids: CASFRGLIKNIQYF. The DNA of the CDR3 is TGTGCCAGCTTTCGAGGGCTGATAAAAAACATTCAGTACTTC.